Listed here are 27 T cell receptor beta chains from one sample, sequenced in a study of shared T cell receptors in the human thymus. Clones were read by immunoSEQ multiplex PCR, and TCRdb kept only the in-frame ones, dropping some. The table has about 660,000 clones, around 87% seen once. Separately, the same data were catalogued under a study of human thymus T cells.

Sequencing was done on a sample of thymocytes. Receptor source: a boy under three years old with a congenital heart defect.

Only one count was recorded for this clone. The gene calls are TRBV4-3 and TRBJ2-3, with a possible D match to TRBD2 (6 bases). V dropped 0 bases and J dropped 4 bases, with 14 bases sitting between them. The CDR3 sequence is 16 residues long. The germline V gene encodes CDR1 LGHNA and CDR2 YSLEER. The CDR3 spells CASSQDGWEVADTQYF. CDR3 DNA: TGCGCCAGCAGCCAAGACGGCTGGGAGGTGGCAGATACGCAGTATTTT.

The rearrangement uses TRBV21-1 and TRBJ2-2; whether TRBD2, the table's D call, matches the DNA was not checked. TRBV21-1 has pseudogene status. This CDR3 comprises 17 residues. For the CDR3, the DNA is TGTGCCAGCAGCAGCCTTCCCCCGGGATTGCGGACCGGGGAGCTGTTTTTT. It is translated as CASSSLPPGLRTGELFF.

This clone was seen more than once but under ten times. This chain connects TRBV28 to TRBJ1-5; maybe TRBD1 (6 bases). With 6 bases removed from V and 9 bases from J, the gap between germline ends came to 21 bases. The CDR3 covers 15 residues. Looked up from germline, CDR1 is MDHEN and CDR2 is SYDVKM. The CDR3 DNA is TGTGCCAGCAGACACATCTCGACAGGCTCGGGGCCCCAGCATTTT. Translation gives CASRHISTGSGPQHF.

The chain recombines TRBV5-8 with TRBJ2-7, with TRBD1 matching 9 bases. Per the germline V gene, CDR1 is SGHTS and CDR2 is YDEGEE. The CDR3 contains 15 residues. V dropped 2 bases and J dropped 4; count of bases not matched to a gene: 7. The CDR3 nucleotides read TGTGCCAGCAGCTTCGTGGACAGGGGTAGGTACGAGCAGTACTTC. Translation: CASSFVDRGRYEQYF.

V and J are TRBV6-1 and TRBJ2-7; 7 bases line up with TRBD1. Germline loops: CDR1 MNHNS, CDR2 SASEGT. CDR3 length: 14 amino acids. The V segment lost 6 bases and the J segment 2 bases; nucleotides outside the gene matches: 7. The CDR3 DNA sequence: TGTGCCAGCAGCCAAAAAGGACAGGCCTACGAGCAGTACTTC. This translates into CASSQKGQAYEQYF.

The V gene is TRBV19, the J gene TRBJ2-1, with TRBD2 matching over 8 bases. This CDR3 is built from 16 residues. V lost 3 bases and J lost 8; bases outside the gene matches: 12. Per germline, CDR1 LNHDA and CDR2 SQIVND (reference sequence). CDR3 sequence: CASSILPGLVIDEQFF. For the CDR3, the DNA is TGTGCCAGTAGTATTCTTCCGGGACTAGTAATAGATGAGCAGTTCTTC. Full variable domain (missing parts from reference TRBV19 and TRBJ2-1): DGGITQSPKYLFRKEGQNVTLSCEQNLNHDAMYWYRQDPGQGLRLIYYSQIVNDFQKGDIAEGYSVSREKKESFPLTVTSAQKNPTAFYLCASSILPGLVIDEQFFGPGTRLTVL.

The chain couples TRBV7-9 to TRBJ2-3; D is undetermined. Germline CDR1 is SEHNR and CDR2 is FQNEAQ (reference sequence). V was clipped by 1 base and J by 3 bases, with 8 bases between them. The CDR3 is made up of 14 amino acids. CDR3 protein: CASSLGQETDTQYF. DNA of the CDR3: TGTGCCAGCAGCTTAGGCCAAGAGACAGATACGCAGTATTTT.

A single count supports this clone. CDR3 sequence reads: CAISESGTGIGSGELFF. The CDR3 DNA reads TGTGCCATCAGTGAGTCCGGGACAGGTATTGGATCCGGGGAGCTGTTTTTT. The chain recombines TRBV10-3 with TRBJ2-2, with 8 bases identical to TRBD1. The CDR3 contains 17 residues. The germline V gene has CDR1 ENHRY and CDR2 SYGVKD. The J segment lost 6 bases and the V segment lost 0 bases, leaving 9 bases of the junction unmatched.

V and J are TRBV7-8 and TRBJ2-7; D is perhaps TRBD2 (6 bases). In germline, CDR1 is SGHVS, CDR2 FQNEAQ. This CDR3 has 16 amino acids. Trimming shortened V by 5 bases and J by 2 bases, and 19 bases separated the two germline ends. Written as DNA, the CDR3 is TGTGCCAGCAGCCGAACTCCGGGACTTGCGCCCTACGAGCAGTACTTC. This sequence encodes CASSRTPGLAPYEQYF.

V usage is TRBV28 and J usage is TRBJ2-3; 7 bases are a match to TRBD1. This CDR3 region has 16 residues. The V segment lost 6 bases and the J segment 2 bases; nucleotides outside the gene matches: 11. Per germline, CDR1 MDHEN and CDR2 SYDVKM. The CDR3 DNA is TGTGCCAGCAGGACACCCCGGGACAGCTACACAGATACGCAGTATTTT. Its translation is CASRTPRDSYTDTQYF.

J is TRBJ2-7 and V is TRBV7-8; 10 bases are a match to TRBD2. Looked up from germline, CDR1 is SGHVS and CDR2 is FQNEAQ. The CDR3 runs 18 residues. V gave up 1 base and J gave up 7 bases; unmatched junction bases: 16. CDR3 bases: TGTGCCAGCAGCTTAGTTAAGCGGGAGGGCCCTCCGTGGGGTGAGCAGTACTTC. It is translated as CASSLVKREGPPWGEQYF.

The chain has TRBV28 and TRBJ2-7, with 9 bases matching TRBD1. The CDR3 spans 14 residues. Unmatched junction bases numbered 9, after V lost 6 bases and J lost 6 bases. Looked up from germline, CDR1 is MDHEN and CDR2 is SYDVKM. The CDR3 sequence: CASRAGTGKIEQYF. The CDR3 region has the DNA TGTGCCAGCAGGGCCGGGACAGGGAAGATCGAGCAGTACTTC.

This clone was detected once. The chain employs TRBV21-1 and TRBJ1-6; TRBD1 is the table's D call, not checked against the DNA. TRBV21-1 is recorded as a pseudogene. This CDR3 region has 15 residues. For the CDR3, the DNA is TGTGCCAGCAGCACTGGGGGCCCAAGTAACTCACCCCTCCACTTT. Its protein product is CASSTGGPSNSPLHF.

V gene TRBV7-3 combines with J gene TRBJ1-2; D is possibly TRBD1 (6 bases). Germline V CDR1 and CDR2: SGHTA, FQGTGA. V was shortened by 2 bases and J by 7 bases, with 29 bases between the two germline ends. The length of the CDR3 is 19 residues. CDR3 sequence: CASSLALSKPSGGASGYTF. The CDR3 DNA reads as TGTGCCAGCAGCTTAGCCCTAAGTAAGCCCTCGGGGGGCGCTTCTGGCTACACCTTC.

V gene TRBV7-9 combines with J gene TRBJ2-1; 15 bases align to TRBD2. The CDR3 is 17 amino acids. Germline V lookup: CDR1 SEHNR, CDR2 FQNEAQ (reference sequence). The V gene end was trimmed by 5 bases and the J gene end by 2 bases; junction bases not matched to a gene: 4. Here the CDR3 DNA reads TGTGCCAGCAGCACGGGACTAGCGGGGGGTCCCTACAATGAGCAGTTCTTC. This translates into CASSTGLAGGPYNEQFF.

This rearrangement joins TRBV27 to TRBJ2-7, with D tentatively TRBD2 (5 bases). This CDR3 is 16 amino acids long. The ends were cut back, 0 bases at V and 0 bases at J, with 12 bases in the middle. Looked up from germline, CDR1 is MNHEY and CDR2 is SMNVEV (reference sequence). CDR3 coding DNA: TGTGCCAGCAGTTTATCTCGGGGAACCACCTCCTACGAGCAGTACTTC. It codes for CASSLSRGTTSYEQYF.

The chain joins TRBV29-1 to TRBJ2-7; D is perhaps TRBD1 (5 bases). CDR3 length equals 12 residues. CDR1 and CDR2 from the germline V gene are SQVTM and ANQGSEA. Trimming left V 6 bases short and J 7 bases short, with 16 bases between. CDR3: CSVSVIGEEQYF. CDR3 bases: TGCAGCGTCTCGGTAATAGGGGAAGAGCAGTACTTC.

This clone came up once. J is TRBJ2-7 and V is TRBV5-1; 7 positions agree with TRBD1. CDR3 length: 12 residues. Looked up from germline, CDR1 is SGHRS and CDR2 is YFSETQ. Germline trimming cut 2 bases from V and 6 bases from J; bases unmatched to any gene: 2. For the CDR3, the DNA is TGCGCCAGCAGCTTCGACAGGGTCGAGCAGTACTTC. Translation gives CASSFDRVEQYF. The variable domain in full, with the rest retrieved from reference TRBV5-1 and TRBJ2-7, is KAGVTQTPRYLIKTRGQQVTLSCSPISGHRSVSWYQQTPGQGLQFLFEYFSETQRNKGNFPGRFSGRQFSNSRSEMNVSTLELGDSALYLCASSFDRVEQYFGPGTRLTVT.

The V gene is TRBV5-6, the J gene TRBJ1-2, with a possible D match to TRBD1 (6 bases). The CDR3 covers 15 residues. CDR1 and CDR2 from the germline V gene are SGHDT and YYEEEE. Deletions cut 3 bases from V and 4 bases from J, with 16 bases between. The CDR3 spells CASSSGKQGIYGYTF. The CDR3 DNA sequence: TGTGCCAGCAGCTCGGGAAAACAGGGAATCTATGGCTACACCTTC.

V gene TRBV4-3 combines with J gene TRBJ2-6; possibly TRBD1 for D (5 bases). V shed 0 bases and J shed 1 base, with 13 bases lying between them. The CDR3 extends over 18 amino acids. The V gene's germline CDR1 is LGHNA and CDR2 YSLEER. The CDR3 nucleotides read TGCGCCAGCAGCCAAGACAACCTAAGGGGTTCTGGGGCCAACGTCCTGACTTTC. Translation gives CASSQDNLRGSGANVLTF.

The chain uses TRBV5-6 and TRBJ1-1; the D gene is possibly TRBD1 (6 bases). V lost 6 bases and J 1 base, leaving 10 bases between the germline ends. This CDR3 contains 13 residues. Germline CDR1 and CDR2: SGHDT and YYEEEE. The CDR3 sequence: CASTWTANTEAFF. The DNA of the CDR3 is TGTGCCAGCACCTGGACAGCGAACACTGAAGCTTTCTTT.

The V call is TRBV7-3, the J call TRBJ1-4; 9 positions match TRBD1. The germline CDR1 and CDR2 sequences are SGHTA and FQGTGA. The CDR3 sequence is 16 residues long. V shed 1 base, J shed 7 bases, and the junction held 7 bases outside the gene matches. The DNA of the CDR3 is TGTGCCAGCAGCTTAATTCCACAGGGGGCGCGTGAAAAACTGTTTTTT. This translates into CASSLIPQGAREKLFF.

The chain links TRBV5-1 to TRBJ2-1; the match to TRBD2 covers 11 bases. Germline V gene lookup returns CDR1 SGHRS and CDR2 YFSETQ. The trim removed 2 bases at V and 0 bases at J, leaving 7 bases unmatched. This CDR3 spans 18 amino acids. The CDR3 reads CASSFLAGGSRSYNEQFF. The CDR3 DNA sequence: TGCGCCAGCAGCTTCCTAGCGGGGGGAAGCCGCTCCTACAATGAGCAGTTCTTC.

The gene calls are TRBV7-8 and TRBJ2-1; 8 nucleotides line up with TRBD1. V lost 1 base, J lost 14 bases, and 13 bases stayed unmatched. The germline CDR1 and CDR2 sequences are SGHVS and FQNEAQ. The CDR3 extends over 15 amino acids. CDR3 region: CASSLGGTGGGEKFF. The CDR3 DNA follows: TGTGCCAGCAGCTTAGGGGGGACAGGAGGGGGAGAAAAGTTCTTC.

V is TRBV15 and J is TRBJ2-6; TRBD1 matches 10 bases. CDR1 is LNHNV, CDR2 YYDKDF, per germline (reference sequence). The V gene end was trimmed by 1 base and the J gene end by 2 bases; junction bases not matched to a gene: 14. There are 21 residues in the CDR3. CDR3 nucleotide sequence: TGTGCCACCAGCAGAGTAGCCGTGGACAGGGGGACCCAAACTGGGGCCAACGTCCTGACTTTC. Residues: CATSRVAVDRGTQTGANVLTF. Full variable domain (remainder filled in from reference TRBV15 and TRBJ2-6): DAMVIQNPRYQVTQFGKPVTLSCSQTLNHNVMYWYQQKSSQAPKLLFHYYDKDFNNEADTPDNFQSRRPNTSFCFLDIRSPGLGDTAMYLCATSRVAVDRGTQTGANVLTFGAGSRLTVL.

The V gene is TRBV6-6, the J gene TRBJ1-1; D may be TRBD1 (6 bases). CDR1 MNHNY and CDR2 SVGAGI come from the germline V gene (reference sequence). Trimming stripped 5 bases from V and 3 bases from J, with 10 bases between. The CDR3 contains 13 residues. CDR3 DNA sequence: TGTGCCAGCAGTCAGGACAGTTACACTGAAGCTTTCTTT. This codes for CASSQDSYTEAFF.

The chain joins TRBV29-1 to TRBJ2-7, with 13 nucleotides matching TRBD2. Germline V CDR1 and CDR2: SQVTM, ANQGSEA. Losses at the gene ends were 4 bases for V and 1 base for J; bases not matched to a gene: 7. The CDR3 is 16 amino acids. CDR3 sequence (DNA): TGCAGCGTTGTAGGACTAGCGGGAGAAATATCCTACGAGCAGTACTTC. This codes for CSVVGLAGEISYEQYF.